The 7 T cell receptor beta chains given below trace back to one sample, sequenced in a study of cytomegalovirus exposure and HLA in healthy donors. PCR employed 60 Vbeta and 13 Jbeta primers. Measured with immunoSEQ multiplex PCR; TCRdb has only the in-frame clones, and not every one. The sample shows under 250,000 clones, around 81% of them seen only once. Sequencing was carried out using PBMCs. The receptors were gathered from a woman in her sixties or seventies in good health and CMV-seropositive.

This sequence joins TRBV6-1 and TRBJ2-3, with 7 bases matching TRBD2. Germline V gene lookup returns CDR1 MNHNS and CDR2 SASEGT. J lost 3 bases, V lost 6 bases, and 6 bases had no gene match. This CDR3 is 14 amino acids long. The CDR3 DNA is TGTGCCAGCAGGGGGAGGGGCCGGACAGATACGCAGTATTTT. Its protein is CASRGRGRTDTQYF.

The chain combines TRBV28 with TRBJ2-5, with TRBD2 as a possible D gene (6 bases). The J call is uncertain, as TRBJ2-7 better fits the DNA end. The length of the CDR3 is 13 residues. From germline, CDR1 is MDHEN and CDR2 SYDVKM. Here the CDR3 DNA reads TGTGCCAGCAGTGCAGAGCGGGTCTACGAGCAGTACTTC. Its protein is CASSAERVYEQYF.

This clone occurred once. The V and J genes are TRBV27 and TRBJ2-5; D unclear. The germline gives CDR1 MNHEY, CDR2 SMNVEV (reference sequence). V gave up 5 bases and J gave up 0 bases, with 16 bases separating them. The CDR3 has 16 amino acids. CDR3 DNA: TGTGCCAGCAGTCCCGTACGGGTCGGCCACCAAGAGACCCAGTACTTC. It specifies CASSPVRVGHQETQYF.

This clone was observed a few times. The V gene is TRBV19, the J gene TRBJ2-6; TRBD1 agrees at 7 bases. J was trimmed by 4 bases and V by 3 bases; bases with no gene match: 3. There are 15 residues in the CDR3. Germline V gene lookup returns CDR1 LNHDA and CDR2 SQIVND (reference sequence). The CDR3 sequence is CASSMTGNGANVLTF. CDR3 sequence (DNA): TGTGCCAGTAGTATGACAGGGAACGGGGCCAACGTCCTGACTTTC.

V and J are TRBV5-1 and TRBJ2-5, with 10 bases matching TRBD1. Germline V gene data show CDR1 as SGHRS and CDR2 as YFSETQ. The CDR3 contains 14 residues. V was clipped by 4 bases and J by 4 bases; unmatched bases: 4. Here the CDR3 DNA reads TGCGCCAGCAGCCCCGGGACAGGGGTAGAGACCCAGTACTTC. It codes for CASSPGTGVETQYF.

This chain joins TRBV5-4 and TRBJ2-5; TRBD1 is a possible D gene (5 bases). V lost 1 base and J lost 5, with 12 bases in between. The CDR3 is 14 amino acids. Germline V gene sequence: CDR1 SGHNT, CDR2 YYREEE (reference sequence). CDR3 amino acids: CASSLLKKGETQYF. CDR3 sequence (DNA): TGTGCCAGCAGCTTGTTAAAAAAGGGGGAGACCCAGTACTTC.

V and J are TRBV19 and TRBJ2-2, with D possibly being TRBD1 (6 bases). V was shortened by 2 bases and J by 2 bases, with 18 bases between the two germline ends. Germline V gene sequence: CDR1 LNHDA, CDR2 SQIVND (reference sequence). The CDR3 has 18 amino acids. CDR3 in amino acids: CASSIKNWSGENTGELFF. For the CDR3, the DNA is TGTGCCAGTAGTATAAAGAACTGGTCAGGGGAAAACACCGGGGAGCTGTTTTTT.